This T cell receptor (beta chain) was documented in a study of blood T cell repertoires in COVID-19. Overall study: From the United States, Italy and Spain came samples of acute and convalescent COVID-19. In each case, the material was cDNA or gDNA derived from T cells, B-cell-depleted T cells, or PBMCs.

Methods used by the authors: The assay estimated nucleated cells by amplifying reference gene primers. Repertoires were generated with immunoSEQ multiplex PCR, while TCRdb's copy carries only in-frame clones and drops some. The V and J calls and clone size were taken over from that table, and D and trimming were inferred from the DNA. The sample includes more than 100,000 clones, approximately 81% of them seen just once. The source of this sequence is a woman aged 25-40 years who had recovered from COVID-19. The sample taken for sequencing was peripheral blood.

The CDR3 region is CASSIRLAGGPGELFF. The CDR3 nucleotides read TGTGCCAGTAGTATAAGACTAGCGGGAGGGCCCGGGGAGCTGTTTTTT. This chain uses TRBV19 with TRBJ2-2; 14 positions agree with TRBD2. In germline, CDR1 is LNHDA, CDR2 SQIVND (reference sequence). The CDR3 extends over 16 amino acids. With V trimmed by 2 bases and J by 6 bases, 2 bases remained unmatched.